The rows below give T cell receptor beta chains drawn from one sample of a study of human T cells and chemical hapten exposure. Using its own MiXCR run on the RACE reads, TCRdb lists one record per CDR3 protein. The sample contains 60,000 to 70,000 distinct CDR3 sequences, roughly 9.7% of which appear only once. Sequencing was performed on whole blood, taken in connection with sensitization to the hapten diphenylcyclopropenone (DPC). The receptors were gathered from a woman between 50 and 59 years old with alopecia areata. Some clones in this sample may be carry-over from other donors' samples. Both conserved end residues are part of each CDR3. The D gene is left open where the match is weak. Size values are once, few and many counts, or a class for expanded clones, and some rows have none.

CDR3nt | CDR3aa | v_gene | d_gene | j_gene | abundance
TGTGCCAGTATGGGGGCCGGGACAGCTTCCTACGAGCAGTACTTC | CASMGAGTASYEQYF | TRBV19 | TRBD1 | TRBJ2-7 | few
TGTGCCAGCAGCTTCGGGCAGGGTAATGAGCAGTTCTTC | CASSFGQGNEQFF | TRBV11-3 | NA | TRBJ2-1 | medium-sized
TGTGCCAGCAGCTACCCTCGACTTGAGCAGTTCTTC | CASSYPRLEQFF | TRBV7-2 | NA | TRBJ2-1 | few
TGTGCCAGCAGCTCCACCCCGGGGGAGAACTATGGCTACACCTTC | CASSSTPGENYGYTF | TRBV7-2 | NA | TRBJ1-2 | few
TGCGCCAGCAGCGACTTTACAGACCTTTCCTACGAGCAGTACTTC | CASSDFTDLSYEQYF | TRBV5-1 | NA | TRBJ2-7 | few
TGTGCCAGCAGTGAAGGCCCTTATAGCAATCAGCCCCAGCATTTT | CASSEGPYSNQPQHF | TRBV6-1 | NA | TRBJ1-5 | NA
TGTGCCAGCAGTTACGGGACAGGGGAAGAGGATCAGCCCCAGCATTTT | CASSYGTGEEDQPQHF | TRBV28 | TRBD1 | TRBJ1-5 | many
TGTGCCAGCAGCCGTGGACAGGGGGCTGGAAATAGCAATCAGCCCCAGCATTTT | CASSRGQGAGNSNQPQHF | TRBV3-1 | TRBD1 | TRBJ1-5 | NA
TGCGCCAGCAGCTTGACAGCAAGCGCTGAAGCTTTCTTT | CASSLTASAEAFF | TRBV5-1 | NA | TRBJ1-1 | NA
TGTGCCAGCAGATCCTCGGGACAGTACGAGCAGTACTTC | CASRSSGQYEQYF | TRBV6-2/TRBV6-3 | TRBD1 | TRBJ2-7 | many
TGTGCCAGCAGTGAATATCCCAGGGAAGTTTACTATGGCTACACCTTC | CASSEYPREVYYGYTF | TRBV25-1 | NA | TRBJ1-2 | few
TGTGCCAGCAGCTTAGTGGCTCGCAGCACAGATACGCAGTATTTT | CASSLVARSTDTQYF | TRBV7-9 | NA | TRBJ2-3 | many
TGTGCCAGCAGCCCGAAACCGGGGAGCTCCTACAATGAGCAGTTCTTC | CASSPKPGSSYNEQFF | TRBV11-2 | NA | TRBJ2-1 | NA
TGTGCCAGTAGTATTAAGTTGTCCGGGACAGTACCATACGAGCAGTACTTC | CASSIKLSGTVPYEQYF | TRBV19 | TRBD1 | TRBJ2-7 | few
TGTGCCAGTAGTACGGGGACAGGACGCTACTTC | CASSTGTGRYF | TRBV19 | TRBD1 | TRBJ2-7 | many
TGTGCCAGCAGCCTTTATGGGCCTCAGGGGGGCGAGCAGTACTTC | CASSLYGPQGGEQYF | TRBV12-3/TRBV12-4 | NA | TRBJ2-7 | many
TGTGCCAGCACCGAGGGACAGATCTCTGGAAACACCATATATTTT | CASTEGQISGNTIYF | TRBV6-2/TRBV6-3 | TRBD1 | TRBJ1-3 | NA
TGTGCCAGCAGGAGGACCGGGACAGGGGGCTGGGTGGCCTATAATTCACCCCTCCACTTT | CASRRTGTGGWVAYNSPLHF | TRBV6-1 | TRBD1 | TRBJ1-6 | many
TGCAGTGCTCCACCACCCAGGGTCAATCAGCCCCAGCATTTT | CSAPPPRVNQPQHF | TRBV20-1 | NA | TRBJ1-5 | many
TGTGCCAGCAGTTTAGGACTGGCGTACCAAGAGACCCAGTACTTC | CASSLGLAYQETQYF | TRBV7-2 | NA | TRBJ2-5 | NA
TGCAGCGTTGAATTATCCGGGGTAGGGACTGAAGCTTTCTTT | CSVELSGVGTEAFF | TRBV29-1 | NA | TRBJ1-1 | few
TGTGCCAGCAGCTTTTTGAGGAACACCGGGGAGCTGTTTTTT | CASSFLRNTGELFF | TRBV7-7 | NA | TRBJ2-2 | many
TGTGCCAGCTCACCAGCGGGACAGGATGAAAAACTGTTTTTT | CASSPAGQDEKLFF | TRBV18 | TRBD1 | TRBJ1-4 | NA
TGTGCCAGCAGTCCCAGTAGCGGGGGATGGGAGACCCAGTACTTC | CASSPSSGGWETQYF | TRBV6-6 | TRBD2 | TRBJ2-5 | NA
TGTGCCAGCAGTCCAGCTCTCACTAGCAAAGGTCCCAATGAGCAGTTCTTC | CASSPALTSKGPNEQFF | TRBV28 | NA | TRBJ2-1 | NA
TGTGCCAGCAGCTCCCGTGGGGGCGACAGGAGCCCCTACGAGCAGTACTTC | CASSSRGGDRSPYEQYF | TRBV7-2 | NA | TRBJ2-7 | few
TGTGCCAGCAGCTCGATGCGTCGGGGGGCGCGGACCGGGGAGCTGTTTTTT | CASSSMRRGARTGELFF | TRBV7-8 | NA | TRBJ2-2 | many
TGTGCCAGCGGCAACTTCCAGGGGATCACTGAAGCTTTCTTT | CASGNFQGITEAFF | TRBV7-9 | NA | TRBJ1-1 | many
TGTGCCAGTAGTATTGATTACCTTAACACCGGGGAGCTGTTTTTT | CASSIDYLNTGELFF | TRBV19 | NA | TRBJ2-2 | many
TGTGCCAGCTCACCACCGGGGCGGACCCCCTACGAGCAGTACTTC | CASSPPGRTPYEQYF | TRBV18 | NA | TRBJ2-7 | many
TGTGCCAGCAAATCGGGGCTTTACCTAGACGAGCAGTACTTC | CASKSGLYLDEQYF | TRBV2 | NA | TRBJ2-7 | many